The rows below give T cell receptor beta chains drawn from one sample of a study of blood T cell repertoires in COVID-19. Measured with immunoSEQ multiplex PCR; TCRdb has only the in-frame clones, and not every one. The table lists 300,000 to 400,000 clones, roughly 90% of them singletons. The sample comprised peripheral blood. These receptors were taken from a woman between 45 and 65 years old with active or convalescent COVID-19. Both conserved end residues are part of each CDR3. A D gene is named only where the DNA matches it firmly. Size tells how often a clone was seen (once, few, many) or the class of an expanded clone, and some rows leave it out.

D	J	V	size	CDR3	DNA
TRBD1	TRBJ2-5	TRBV4-1	.	CASSQPGGQETQYF	TGCGCCAGCAGCCAACCAGGGGGCCAAGAGACCCAGTACTTC
.	TRBJ1-2	TRBV10-3	.	CAISESQDGYTF	TGTGCCATCAGTGAGTCCCAGGATGGCTACACCTTC
.	TRBJ1-6	TRBV5-4	.	CASSLEGGPYNSPLHF	TGTGCCAGCAGCTTGGAAGGGGGACCTTATAATTCACCCCTCCACTTT
.	TRBJ2-7	TRBV3-1/TRBV3-2	.	CASSQREAEQYF	TGTGCCAGCAGCCAAAGGGAGGCCGAGCAGTACTTC
TRBD1	TRBJ2-1	TRBV27	.	CASSLTGKNSEQFF	TGTGCCAGCAGTTTGACAGGGAAGAATAGTGAGCAGTTCTTC
.	TRBJ1-2	TRBV19	many	CASSIADKSGYGYTF	TGTGCCAGTAGTATAGCAGATAAGTCGGGCTATGGCTACACCTTC
TRBD1	TRBJ2-7	TRBV5-4	.	CASSDPGTGGYEQYF	TGTGCCAGCAGCGACCCCGGGACAGGGGGCTACGAGCAGTACTTC
TRBD2	TRBJ2-7	TRBV7-2	.	CASSPWGGYEQYF	TGTGCCAGCAGTCCCTGGGGGGGCTACGAGCAGTACTTC
TRBD2	TRBJ2-3	TRBV10-3	.	CAIRTSGKDTQYF	TGTGCCATTCGGACTAGCGGGAAGGATACGCAGTATTTT
TRBD2	TRBJ2-1	TRBV6-1	.	CASSGLAPSSYNEQFF	TGTGCCAGCAGTGGACTAGCGCCAAGCTCCTACAATGAGCAGTTCTTC
.	TRBJ2-7	TRBV15	once	CATSRDQLGRTHYEQYF	TGTGCCACCAGCAGAGATCAGTTAGGCAGGACTCACTACGAGCAGTACTTC
.	TRBJ1-2	TRBV7-9	.	CASSSSDSIYGYTF	TGTGCCAGCAGCTCCTCGGACAGCATCTATGGCTACACCTTC
.	TRBJ2-3	TRBV2	.	CASGIDTQYF	TGTGCCAGCGGCATAGATACGCAGTATTTT
TRBD1	TRBJ1-2	TRBV6-6	.	CASTPPGQIYGYTF	TGTGCCAGCACCCCCCCGGGACAGATCTATGGCTACACCTTC
.	TRBJ1-2	TRBV24-1	.	CATSDLSEGDYGYTF	TGTGCCACCAGTGATTTATCAGAGGGGGACTATGGCTACACCTTC
.	TRBJ2-1	TRBV5-5	.	CASSTLSGNEQFF	TGTGCCAGCAGCACCCTAAGCGGGAATGAGCAGTTCTTC
TRBD1	TRBJ2-7	TRBV28	once	CASSLYWDRVSYEQYF	TGTGCCAGCAGTTTATACTGGGACAGGGTATCCTACGAGCAGTACTTC